What follows are 18 T cell receptor beta chains derived from one specimen sequenced in a study of CD8+CD57+ T cells in acquired aplastic anemia. Patients selected for sequencing had displayed CD8+CD57+ cell expansion by flow cytometry. TCR beta VDJ and CDR3 profiling used genomic DNA as template. TCRdb processed the reads anew with MiXCR; each CDR3 protein has one entry. The sample has 200,000 to 250,000 distinct CDR3 sequences, roughly 50% seen once. Sequencing used sorted CD4+, CD8+, or CD8+CD57+ T cells (not recorded which) from PBMCs. Every receptor here comes from a human donor with aplastic anemia.

The rearrangement links TRBV5-1 to TRBJ2-1, with D possibly being TRBD2 (5 bases). Per germline, CDR1 SGHRS and CDR2 YFSETQ. The V end was cut by 4 bases, the J end by 8 bases, with 13 bases between. This CDR3 has 13 amino acids. The CDR3 is CASSAVAGDEQFF. In nucleotides, the CDR3 is TGCGCCAGCAGCGCGGTCGCGGGCGATGAGCAGTTCTTC.

This clonotype was detected only a few times. The chain joins TRBV27 to TRBJ2-7; possibly TRBD1 for D (6 bases). The V gene's germline CDR1 is MNHEY and CDR2 SMNVEV (reference sequence). Trimming shortened V by 2 bases and J by 4 bases, and 12 bases separated the two germline ends. The CDR3 loop spans 14 amino acids. CDR3 amino acids: CASSLRTDGYEQYF. CDR3 in DNA: TGTGCCAGCAGTTTAAGGACAGATGGGTACGAGCAGTACTTC.

This clonotype was detected many times. The chain recombines TRBV19 with TRBJ2-7; D is perhaps TRBD1 or TRBD2 (5 bases each). Germline-derived CDR1 and CDR2 are LNHDA and SQIVND (reference sequence). The length of the CDR3 is 15 residues. Trimming removed 2 bases from V and 0 bases from J, with 11 bases in between. CDR3 sequence: CASSIRADTSYEQYF. CDR3 DNA: TGTGCCAGTAGTATAAGAGCGGACACCTCCTACGAGCAGTACTTC.

Note on this clonotype: Possible read error: a much larger clone is one base away. V gene TRBV9 combines with J gene TRBJ1-1; tentatively, D is TRBD1 (5 bases). CDR1 is SGDLS and CDR2 is YYNGEE in the germline V gene. The CDR3 is 13 residues long. The CDR3 region has the DNA TGTGCCAGCAGCCAAGAAGCAGGGACTGAAGCTTCCTTT. Its translation is CASSQEAGTEASF.

This clonotype was observed many times. The chain employs TRBV10-3 and TRBJ2-5; TRBD1 might be the D (6 bases). V was trimmed by 6 bases and J by 3 bases, leaving 8 bases between them. The CDR3 has 12 amino acids. CDR1 is ENHRY, CDR2 SYGVKD, per germline. CDR3 nucleotides: TGTGCCATCAGGTCAGGGGAAGAGACCCAGTACTTC. Its protein product is CAIRSGEETQYF.

The genes are TRBV19 and TRBJ1-1, with 12 bases aligning to TRBD1. Germline-derived CDR1 and CDR2 are LNHDA and SQIVND (reference sequence). After removal of 6 bases from V and 6 bases from J, the junction contained 17 bases not matched to a gene. This CDR3 has 18 amino acids. CDR3 DNA sequence: TGTGCCAGTAGACCGACCGGGACAGGGGGCCTCTCGACCGCTGAAGCTTTCTTT. Its protein product is CASRPTGTGGLSTAEAFF.

This clonotype appeared many times. The chain uses TRBV24-1 and TRBJ2-1; the D is unclear. Trimming cost V 5 bases and J 9 bases, with 13 bases left between them. The CDR3 sequence is 13 residues long. The germline V gene encodes CDR1 KGHDR and CDR2 SFDVKD. CDR3 sequence: CATSGPTWGEQFF. In DNA form, the CDR3 reads TGTGCCACCAGTGGTCCGACCTGGGGTGAGCAGTTCTTC.

This sequence joins TRBV2 and TRBJ1-2; D is unclear. The germline V gene has CDR1 SNHLY and CDR2 FYNNEI. The V end lost 5 bases, the J end lost 4 bases, and 14 bases lay between the germline ends. The CDR3 is 14 residues long. CDR3 sequence reads: CASSLDWVGYGYTF. DNA for the CDR3: TGTGCCAGCAGTTTGGATTGGGTCGGCTATGGCTACACCTTC.

This chain joins TRBV10-3 and TRBJ2-6, with a weak D call TRBD1 (5 bases). Germline values: CDR1 ENHRY, CDR2 SYGVKD. The CDR3 totals 15 residues. The germline V and J ends were trimmed by 2 bases and 1 base, with 6 bases remaining between them. CDR3 region: CAISERGSGANVLTF. CDR3 nucleotides: TGTGCCATCAGTGAGAGGGGTTCTGGGGCCAACGTCCTGACTTTC.

A single count supports this clonotype. V usage is TRBV6-2 or TRBV6-3 and J usage is TRBJ1-3; the match to TRBD1 covers 9 bases. The V segment lost 10 bases and the J segment 0 bases; nucleotides outside the gene matches: 10. Germline values: CDR1 MNHEY, CDR2 SVGEGT. The CDR3 totals 16 residues. CDR3 amino acids: CATGTGNRGSGNTIYF. As DNA, the CDR3 is TGTGCCACCGGGACAGGGAATAGGGGCTCTGGAAACACCATATATTTT.

Comments on this clonotype: This could be a read error, since a much larger clone is one nucleotide away. The chain links TRBV20-1 to TRBJ2-5, with D perhaps TRBD2 (5 bases). CDR1 DFQATT and CDR2 SNEGSKA come from the germline V gene (reference sequence). This CDR3 contains 15 residues. The CDR3 sequence is CNARNTRGFVETQYF. The CDR3 DNA sequence: TGCAATGCTAGAAATACTCGGGGATTTGTGGAGACCCAGTACTTC.

This clonotype was observed a few times. The chain uses TRBV6-5 and TRBJ2-1; 10 positions match TRBD2. CDR1 MNHEY and CDR2 SVGAGI come from the germline V gene. V lost 4 bases and J lost 9; bases outside the gene matches: 12. The CDR3 totals 16 residues. The CDR3 reads CASSLFASGGPSEQFF. The CDR3 coding sequence is TGTGCCAGCAGTTTATTTGCTAGCGGGGGCCCCAGTGAGCAGTTCTTC.

The chain uses TRBV15 and TRBJ1-5; D is undetermined. V was trimmed by 6 bases and J by 1 base, leaving 19 bases between them. Per germline, CDR1 LNHNV and CDR2 YYDKDF (reference sequence). The CDR3 runs to 17 residues. CDR3 region: CATSPESPGSSNQPQHF. The CDR3 DNA reads as TGTGCCACCAGTCCCGAATCTCCGGGAAGCAGCAATCAGCCCCAGCATTTT.

At least ten counts were recorded for this clonotype. The rearrangement joins TRBV7-3 to TRBJ2-1; D gene unclear. The V end was cut by 5 bases, the J end by 9 bases, with 14 bases between. This CDR3 has 13 residues. Germline lookup yields CDR1 SGHTA and CDR2 FQGTGA. The CDR3 here is CASSAHMGSEQFF. The CDR3 coding sequence is TGTGCCAGCAGCGCCCATATGGGCAGTGAGCAGTTCTTC.

The CDR3 spells CASSAQGSETQYF. The CDR3 coding sequence is TGTGCCAGCAGCGCCCAGGGGAGCGAGACCCAGTACTTC. The chain is built from TRBV11-2 and TRBJ2-5; a weak D match, TRBD1 (6 bases). The V end lost 5 bases, the J end lost 5 bases, and 12 bases lay between the germline ends. The germline V gene encodes CDR1 SGHAT and CDR2 FQNNGV. The CDR3 contains 13 residues.

The chain links TRBV10-3 to TRBJ2-3; TRBD2 matches at 15 bases. This CDR3 contains 16 residues. Trimming at V came to 4 bases and at J to 6 bases, leaving 5 bases not matched to a gene. Germline-derived CDR1 and CDR2 are ENHRY and SYGVKD. This chain's CDR3 is CAISVGLAGGMDTQYF. The CDR3 region has the DNA TGTGCCATCAGTGTGGGACTAGCGGGGGGTATGGATACGCAGTATTTT.

This clonotype was seen repeatedly, ten times or more. The junction departs from the called germline gene at one end, perhaps through a read error. The chain has TRBV7-7 and TRBJ2-2; 13 nucleotides line up with TRBD2. CDR1 and CDR2 (germline): SSHAT, FNYEAQ (reference sequence). CDR3 length: 17 amino acids. CDR3 region: CASSPGLAGASGGELFF. The CDR3 nucleotides read TGTGCTAGCAGCCCCGGACTAGCGGGGGCTTCGGGCGGGGAGCTGTTTTTT.

The sample holds many counts of this clonotype. This rearrangement joins TRBV6-1 to TRBJ1-2, with a possible D match to TRBD1 (6 bases). The V and J ends lost 2 bases and 2 bases respectively, with 9 bases between them. The germline V gene encodes CDR1 MNHNS and CDR2 SASEGT. This CDR3 has 14 residues. The CDR3, as DNA: TGTGCCAGCAGTGAATCGCAGGGGAACTATGGCTACACCTTC. Its protein is CASSESQGNYGYTF.